This T cell receptor (beta chain) came from a study of T-cell reconstitution after alpha-beta-depleted transplantation in children. V shed 7 bases and J 4 bases; nucleotides not matched to a gene: 9. The CDR3 length is 14 residues. The germline V gene has CDR1 SNHLY and CDR2 FYNNEI. It was with unique molecular identifiers that the TCRbeta library was prepared. TCRdb independently ran MiXCR on the PCR reads; one entry per CDR3 protein. The repertoire consists of 500,000 to 650,000 distinct CDR3 sequences, with roughly 11% occurring once and the leading ten covering less than 15%. Only a few counts were recorded for this clonotype. Its antigen is unknown. Findings of the study overall: T-cell counts and diversity at one year following transplant were attributed mainly to newly produced T cells. For some patients, TCRbeta diversity was high at day 60 because of recipient T cells and thymic progenitors that survived. Reportedly, alpha-beta T cells present about two months post-transplant originated from several hundred expanded clones of graft origin.

Here the sequenced sample was PBMCs, mostly from graft donor cells, taken 180 days after TCRalphabeta/CD19-depleted stem cell transplant. The receptor was derived from a female patient aged 2-9 years who had a stem cell transplant for aplastic anemia, so the T cells may come from the graft donor. The V gene is TRBV2, the J gene TRBJ2-5; TRBD2 matches 7 bases. The CDR3 is CASMGGSGGETQYF. The CDR3 nucleotides are TGTGCCAGCATGGGCGGGAGTGGGGGAGAGACCCAGTACTTC.